This T cell receptor (beta chain) is from a study of shared clonotypes between healthy human individuals. Study findings and constraints: Between a handful of donors, naive CD4 clonotypes were shared at a level of about 5%.

To note about this clone: Its antigen is not known.

Assay: immunoSEQ multiplex PCR; the TCRdb copy retains only in-frame clones and omits some. The table lists 2,500,000 or so clones, 85% to 95% of them singletons, with about 0.41% in the top ten. Donors, without exception, were Caucasian adults residing in Nashville, Tennessee. It was into CD45RA+ naive and CD45RA-negative memory subsets that the CD4+ cells were split. Trimming removed 3 bases from V and 11 bases from J; junction bases left unmatched: 15. CDR1 MNHEY and CDR2 SMNVEV come from the germline V gene (reference sequence). This CDR3 has 18 residues. The clonotype comes from a man younger than 30 in good health. Some clones in this sample may be carry-over from other donors' samples. The rearrangement joins TRBV27 to TRBJ2-1, with 14 bases fitting TRBD2. Material: naive CD4+ T cells from PBMCs. Subset of the sample: CD45RA+ positively selected. The CDR3 region is CASSFSTQGLAGGLQQFF. The CDR3 DNA follows: TGTGCCAGCAGTTTCTCTACTCAAGGACTAGCGGGAGGCCTTCAGCAGTTCTTC.